This is a list of T cell receptor beta chains from one sample in a study of shared clonotypes between healthy human individuals. Libraries were prepared by immunoSEQ multiplex PCR; TCRdb keeps only in-frame clonotypes and omits some of them. The sample lists some 2,500,000 clones; roughly 92% were seen once. The specimen was naive CD4+ T cells from PBMCs. These receptors all come from a man younger than 35 in good health. Some clones in this sample may be carry-over from other donors' samples. The CDR3 runs from the conserved cysteine through the conserved F or W. The order of the fields is J gene, D gene, clone size, V gene, CDR3 protein, CDR3 DNA. A D gene is named only where the DNA matches it firmly. Size values are once, few and many counts, or a class for expanded clones, and some rows have none.

TRBJ2-1,.,.,TRBV15,CATSRGPGRYNEQFF,TGTGCCACCAGCAGGGGCCCGGGACGTTACAATGAGCAGTTCTTC
TRBJ2-3,TRBD2,.,TRBV19,CASSPGLAGPADTQYF,TGTGCCAGTAGTCCGGGACTAGCGGGTCCAGCAGATACGCAGTATTTT
TRBJ2-7,.,.,TRBV2,CASKREYEQYF,TGTGCCAGCAAAAGGGAGTACGAGCAGTACTTC
TRBJ2-1,TRBD2,.,TRBV11-3,CASSLRSSGPPYNEQFF,TGTGCCAGCAGCTTACGGTCTAGCGGGCCTCCCTACAATGAGCAGTTCTTC
TRBJ1-1,.,few,TRBV6-6,CASSYSENTEAFF,TGTGCCAGCAGTTACTCCGAGAACACTGAAGCTTTCTTT
TRBJ2-1,TRBD2,.,TRBV7-3,CASSYGGDNEQFF,TGTGCCAGCAGCTATGGGGGGGACAATGAGCAGTTCTTC
TRBJ2-1,.,.,TRBV19,CASSIGPRPYNEQFF,TGTGCCAGTAGTATCGGACCTCGCCCCTACAATGAGCAGTTCTTC
TRBJ1-4,.,.,TRBV28,CASSLAEKLFF,TGTGCCAGCAGTTTAGCGGAAAAACTGTTTTTT
TRBJ1-5,.,once,TRBV2,CASSATGQGQPQHF,TGTGCCAGCAGCGCCACAGGCCAAGGACAGCCCCAGCATTTT
TRBJ1-1,.,.,TRBV29-1,CSVGFGASTEAFF,TGCAGCGTGGGTTTTGGGGCGAGCACTGAAGCTTTCTTT
TRBJ2-5,.,.,TRBV6-1,CASSGWAPGRETQYF,TGTGCCAGCAGTGGGTGGGCGCCCGGGAGAGAGACCCAGTACTTC
TRBJ1-1,.,.,TRBV6-1,CASSETRREAFF,TGTGCCAGCAGTGAAACCCGTAGGGAGGCTTTCTTT
TRBJ2-5,.,.,TRBV7-2,CASSSARGETQYF,TGTGCCAGCAGCTCCGCGAGGGGGGAGACCCAGTACTTC
TRBJ2-5,.,.,TRBV27,CASSRLGAGETQYF,TGTGCCAGCAGCAGACTAGGTGCGGGGGAGACCCAGTACTTC
TRBJ1-4,.,.,TRBV5-8,CASTPGGAPNEKLFF,TGTGCCAGCACTCCTGGTGGGGCCCCTAATGAAAAACTGTTTTTT
TRBJ2-1,TRBD1,.,TRBV5-1,CASSSAPGQGSYNEQFF,TGCGCCAGCAGCTCGGCACCGGGACAGGGGTCCTACAATGAGCAGTTCTTC
TRBJ1-1,.,.,TRBV5-1,CASSPDRSNTEAFF,TGCGCCAGCAGCCCAGACAGGAGTAACACTGAAGCTTTCTTT
TRBJ2-1,.,.,TRBV11-3,CASSRDGHNEQFF,TGTGCCAGCAGCCGGGACGGACACAATGAGCAGTTCTTC
TRBJ2-7,.,.,TRBV5-4,CASSPSRESYEQYF,TGTGCCAGCAGCCCCTCCAGAGAGAGCTACGAGCAGTACTTC
TRBJ2-3,.,.,TRBV6-1,CASSEVSGQDADTQYF,TGTGCCAGCAGTGAAGTCTCCGGACAAGACGCAGATACGCAGTATTTT
TRBJ2-7,.,.,TRBV6-5,CASSNGYEQYF,TGTGCCAGCAGTAACGGCTACGAGCAGTACTTC
TRBJ2-1,TRBD2,.,TRBV14,CASSQLKRDKQFF,TGTGCCAGCAGCCAGTTAAAGCGGGATAAACAGTTCTTC
TRBJ1-1,.,.,TRBV2,CANTRRQGYTEAFF,TGTGCCAACACGCGAAGGCAGGGTTACACTGAAGCTTTCTTT
TRBJ1-3,TRBD1,.,TRBV5-8,CASSRSGQGSGNTIYF,TGTGCCAGCAGCCGAAGCGGACAGGGCTCTGGAAACACCATATATTTT
TRBJ1-3,.,.,TRBV2,CASSGILRGPYGNTIYF,TGTGCCAGCAGTGGAATCCTCAGGGGACCGTATGGAAACACCATATATTTT
TRBJ2-1,TRBD2,.,TRBV19,CASAPLSGEGVTKFF,TGTGCCAGTGCCCCCCTGAGCGGGGAAGGGGTCACCAAGTTCTTC
TRBJ2-5,TRBD1,.,TRBV5-1,CASSQTTGGQETQYF,TGCGCCAGCAGCCAGACGACAGGGGGTCAAGAGACCCAGTACTTC
TRBJ2-5,.,.,TRBV6-5,CASSPGRNWETQYF,TGTGCCAGCAGCCCCGGACGGAATTGGGAGACCCAGTACTTC
TRBJ2-5,.,.,TRBV4-3,CASSQVGRKETQYF,TGCGCCAGCAGCCAAGTTGGCAGAAAAGAGACCCAGTACTTC
TRBJ2-3,.,.,TRBV7-6,CASSLQSRARHRDTQYF,TGTGCCAGCAGCCTTCAGTCTAGAGCTCGACATAGAGATACGCAGTATTTT
TRBJ2-5,TRBD1,.,TRBV2,CASSEVIGGETQYF,TGTGCCAGCAGTGAAGTTATAGGGGGCGAGACCCAGTACTTC
TRBJ2-7,.,.,TRBV19,CASSLDRDEQYF,TGTGCCAGTAGCCTCGATCGCGACGAGCAGTACTTC
TRBJ1-2,.,.,TRBV5-1,CASSSGPPNYGYTF,TGCGCCAGCAGCTCGGGACCGCCCAACTATGGCTACACCTTC
TRBJ2-1,.,.,TRBV30,CAWSPGSYNEQFF,TGTGCCTGGAGTCCAGGGTCCTACAATGAGCAGTTCTTC
TRBJ1-2,TRBD1,.,TRBV6-1,CASSGGQGVWGYTF,TGTGCCAGCAGTGGAGGACAGGGCGTGTGGGGCTACACCTTC
TRBJ2-7,.,.,TRBV28,CASRVSYEQYF,TGTGCCAGCAGGGTCTCCTACGAGCAGTACTTC
TRBJ1-2,.,.,TRBV27,CASTAGTAYGYTF,TGTGCCAGCACCGCCGGGACGGCTTATGGCTACACCTTC
TRBJ2-1,TRBD2,.,TRBV5-1,CASSSQAGEGDEQFF,TGCGCCAGCAGCTCCCAAGCGGGAGAGGGCGATGAGCAGTTCTTC
TRBJ2-1,TRBD2,once,TRBV10-3,CAISESAGTSGSLAYNEQFF,TGTGCCATCAGTGAGTCGGCCGGGACTAGCGGGAGTCTCGCATACAATGAGCAGTTCTTC
TRBJ2-5,.,.,TRBV20-1,CSASGQTQYF,TGCAGTGCTAGTGGTCAAACCCAGTACTTC
TRBJ1-4,TRBD1,.,TRBV7-9,CASSLQQGPNEKLFF,TGTGCCAGCAGTCTTCAACAGGGGCCTAATGAAAAACTGTTTTTT
TRBJ2-2,.,.,TRBV28,CASSSPRGTGELFF,TGTGCCAGCAGTTCACCGCGGGGAACCGGGGAGCTGTTTTTT
TRBJ2-7,.,.,TRBV7-2,CASSLGGATTYEQYF,TGTGCCAGCAGCTTAGGGGGAGCAACCACCTACGAGCAGTACTTC
TRBJ1-2,TRBD1,.,TRBV7-2,CASSSSGGGGYTF,TGTGCCAGCAGCTCATCAGGGGGCGGGGGCTACACCTTC
TRBJ2-3,TRBD1,.,TRBV9,CASSVGIGDSTPDTQYF,TGTGCCAGCAGCGTAGGGATCGGGGACAGCACCCCGGATACGCAGTATTTT
TRBJ2-1,.,.,TRBV7-2,CASSLAQMGVDVF,TGTGCCAGCAGCTTAGCACAAATGGGAGTAGATGTCTTC
TRBJ2-2,TRBD2,.,TRBV6-1,CASRLTSGSTGELFF,TGTGCCAGCAGACTCACTAGCGGGAGTACCGGGGAGCTGTTTTTT
TRBJ2-4,.,once,TRBV2,CASSGPVESKNIQYF,TGTGCCAGCAGTGGGCCAGTAGAATCCAAAAACATTCAGTACTTC
TRBJ2-6,.,.,TRBV19,CASTQEATSGANVLTF,TGTGCCAGCACACAGGAGGCTACGTCTGGGGCCAACGTCCTGACTTTC
TRBJ2-3,.,.,TRBV9,CASSVGPTSTDTQYF,TGTGCCAGCAGCGTGGGACCAACTAGCACAGATACGCAGTATTTT
TRBJ2-7,.,once,TRBV19,CASSNGPSYEQYF,TGTGCCAGTAGTAACGGCCCCTCCTACGAGCAGTACTTC
TRBJ2-3,.,.,TRBV6-5,CASSYQNLANTQYF,TGTGCCAGCAGTTATCAGAACCTAGCTAATACGCAGTATTTT
TRBJ2-7,TRBD2,.,TRBV7-9,CASSLVRESYEQYF,TGTGCCAGCAGCTTAGTGCGGGAGTCCTACGAGCAGTACTTC
TRBJ2-7,.,.,TRBV28,CASSLSRQAYEQYF,TGTGCCAGCAGTTTATCCCGACAGGCCTACGAGCAGTACTTC
TRBJ2-7,.,once,TRBV21-1,CASSKEVVGAPQYF,TGTGCCAGCAGCAAAGAAGTGGTGGGAGCGCCGCAGTACTTC
TRBJ2-7,.,.,TRBV5-4,CASSFSRYEQYF,TGTGCCAGCAGCTTTAGTCGCTACGAGCAGTACTTC
TRBJ1-1,.,few,TRBV28,CASNGGTEAFF,TGTGCCAGCAATGGGGGCACTGAAGCTTTCTTT
TRBJ2-7,TRBD2,.,TRBV28,CASSFLAGGPYEQYF,TGTGCCAGCAGTTTTTTAGCGGGAGGGCCTTACGAGCAGTACTTC